A single T cell receptor beta chain is shown here with its context. Its antigen has not been determined. Nothing much larger sits one base from this clone, and base qualities are not available. TCRbeta CDR3 regions were amplified from genomic DNA using the immunoSEQ Assay, a bias-controlled multiplex PCR. The study's own analysis went as follows. The number of nucleated cells in each sample was estimated from the amplification of reference gene primers within the assay. To quantify the absolute abundance of each unique TCRbeta CDR3 rearrangement, sequence reads were collapsed and filtered. For each sample, productive Simpson clonality was calculated by taking the square root of Simpson's diversity index across productive rearrangements. TCRdb took over this immuneACCESS table, retaining in-frame rearrangements with V and J assigned. Such tables are incomplete; in checked studies, under half of the missing clones stem from an unresolved V gene, and the remainder is unexplained. V and J calls and clone size follow that table, whereas D and trimming were derived from the DNA. Here the sample has approximately 150,000 clones; roughly nine tenths occur a single time. Of the sample, 15% to 20% falls within the top ten clones.

Germline trimming: 9 bases from V, 7 bases from J; junction bases outside gene matches: 10. CDR1 is given as MNHEY and CDR2 as SVGAGI, both from the germline V gene. Counted from cysteine to phenylalanine, this CDR3 has 14 amino acids. Only CDR3 DNA is held: 42 bases, read in frame from base 1. The data were obtained in a study of blood T cell repertoires in COVID-19 (dated by TCRdb to 2019 to 2021). With respect to the entire study: The collaborator samples originated in the United States, Italy and Spain and spanned the acute and convalescent phases of COVID-19. The material from the prospective study consisted of cDNA or gDNA derived from T cells, B-cell-depleted T cells, or PBMCs. Subjects who had been exposed to COVID-19, were actively infected with it, or had recovered from it provided the deeply sampled blood TCRbeta repertoires that made up the dataset. The repertoires were released in a freely available public database meant as a resource for research on the immune response to SARS-CoV-2. Samples came from the ongoing ImmuneRACE study (first 160 participants) plus 1,254 subjects from 6 global collaborators. A de-identified subject ID, COVID-19 status, age in years and sex were almost always included in the sample metadata. Where HLA class I and class II types were available, the types were taken from metadata supplied by the sample provider, not from assay-based typing.

Study-level results and caveats: The amount of clinical and demographic metadata varied by source and participant and was provided uncurated.

Collaborating institutions collected whole blood in K2EDTA tubes following their own protocols. For TCRbeta analysis, collaborators shipped samples as frozen whole blood, isolated PBMCs, or DNA extracted from either of those sample types. The sample was peripheral blood. The TCR comes from a man aged 55 to 70 with active or convalescent COVID-19. The chain employs TRBV6-5 and TRBJ2-1; TRBD2 lines up with 9 middle nucleotides. The base sequence is TGTGCCAGTTTAATAGCGGGAGTGTGGAATGAGCAGTTCTTC. This sequence encodes CASLIAGVWNEQFF.